This T cell receptor (beta chain) is from a study of blood T cell repertoires in COVID-19. Across the whole study: Researchers got acute and convalescent COVID-19 samples from the United States, Italy and Spain.

Seattle's cohort entered during active infection and was followed longitudinally. Trimming cost V 5 bases and J 2 bases; bases outside gene matches: 10. There are 16 residues in the CDR3. Germline CDR1 and CDR2: MNHEY and SVGEGT. Source study methods: By means of reference gene primer amplification, nucleated cell counts were estimated. Using immunoSEQ multiplex PCR, the repertoire was profiled, and TCRdb retains in-frame clones only, with some absent. V, J and clone size are taken as reported in that table, and D and trimming were inferred from the DNA itself. The sample has about 130,000 clones, about four fifths seen once. This clone was observed a few times.

This TCR came from a woman aged 70 to 79 with COVID-19, enrolled during active disease. The genes are TRBV6-2 or TRBV6-3 and TRBJ2-7; 9 nucleotides line up with TRBD2. The specimen was peripheral blood. CDR3 nucleotide sequence: TGTGCCAGCAGTCTCCGAGGGACTAGCCAGACCTACGAGCAGTACTTC. Its translation is CASSLRGTSQTYEQYF.